This T cell receptor beta chain was observed in a study of T cell repertoires in cytomegalovirus infection (dated by TCRdb to about 2019). About the study as a whole: The HLA type of each donor mattered for the analysis, because public TCR beta signatures pointed to carriage of CMV infection along with the matching HLA type.

On this clonotype: It has no known antigen specificity. One base away there is no much larger clone; base qualities are not given.

Deletion took 6 bases off V and 1 base off J, with a span of 12 bases between the germline ends. Counted from cysteine to phenylalanine, this CDR3 has 13 amino acids. Of the read, only the CDR3 DNA is kept; its 39 bases are in frame from base 1. CDR1 and CDR2 are drawn from the germline V gene: SQVTM, ANQGSEA. Overall results and qualifications from the work: The ex vivo response was dominated by HLA-C-restricted CMV-specific TCR beta clonotypes, which also provided the single most frequent clonotype in two of eight donors. Cumulative frequency of public TCR beta family members discriminated carriers of CMV infection plus the relevant HLA type in this cohort and an independent roughly 320-donor cohort.

For sequencing, an Illumina HiSeq 1500 was employed. The public reads were reprocessed in TCRdb via fastp at Q25 and MiXCR, keeping in-frame beta chains. Rows with one shared CDR3 protein collapse into an entry with the most common genes and DNA. Recorded for this sample are 200,000 to 250,000 distinct CDR3 sequences; around 12% of them occurred a single time. The top ten clonotypes cover 1.5% to 2% of the sample. This sequence was found in a human donor in good health (CMV status not recorded). Some clones in this sample may be carry-over from other donors' samples. Here the chain combines TRBV29-1 and TRBJ1-1; the D gene is possibly TRBD1, with 6 bases matching. Sequencing input: PBMCs. This receptor has the CDR3 CSVAPGQNTEAFF. The base sequence is TGCAGCGTGGCCCCGGGACAGAACACTGAAGCTTTCTTT.